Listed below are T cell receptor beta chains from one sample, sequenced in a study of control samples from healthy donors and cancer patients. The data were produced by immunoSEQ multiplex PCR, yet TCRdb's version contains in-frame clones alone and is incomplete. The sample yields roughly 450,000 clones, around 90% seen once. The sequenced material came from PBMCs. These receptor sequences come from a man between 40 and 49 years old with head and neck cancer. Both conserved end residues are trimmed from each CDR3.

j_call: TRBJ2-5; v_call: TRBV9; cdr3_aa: ASSVESGSSETQY
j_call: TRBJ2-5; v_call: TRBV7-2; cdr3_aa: ASRPGAETQY
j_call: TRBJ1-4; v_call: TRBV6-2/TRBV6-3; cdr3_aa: ASSYGTDTNEKLF
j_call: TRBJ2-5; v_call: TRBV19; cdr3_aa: ASSQPTRLGGLETQY
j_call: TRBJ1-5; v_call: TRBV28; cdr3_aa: ASSLVGGGFEDQPQH
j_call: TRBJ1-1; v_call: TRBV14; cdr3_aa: ASRPGTGVVNTEAF
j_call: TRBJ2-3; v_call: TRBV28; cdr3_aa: ASTLTPSTDTQY
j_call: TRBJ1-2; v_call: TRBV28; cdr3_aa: ASSGLKGHGYT
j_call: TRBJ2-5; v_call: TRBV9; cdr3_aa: ASSAAVRTAQETQY
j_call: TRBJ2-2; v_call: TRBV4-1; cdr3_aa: ASSQDPPSGAGTGELF
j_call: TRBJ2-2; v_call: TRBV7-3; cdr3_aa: ASSLQAGVYTGELF
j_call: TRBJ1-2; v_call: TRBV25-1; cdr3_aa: ASSEGQGGVYGYT
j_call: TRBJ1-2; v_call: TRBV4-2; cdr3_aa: ASSQERTASYGYT
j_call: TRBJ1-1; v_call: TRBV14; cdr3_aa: ASSQVQGGRMNTEAF
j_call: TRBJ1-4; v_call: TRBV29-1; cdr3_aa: SVEAGRGEKLF
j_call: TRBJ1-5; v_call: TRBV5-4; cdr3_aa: ASSLEGPNQPQH
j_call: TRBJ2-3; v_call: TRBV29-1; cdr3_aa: SVNAGGTDTQY
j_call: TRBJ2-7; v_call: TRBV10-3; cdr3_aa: AISEGVRSL
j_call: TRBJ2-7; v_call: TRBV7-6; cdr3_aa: ASSLNRNPTIYEQY
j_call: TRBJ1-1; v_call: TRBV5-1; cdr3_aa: ASSLELGGSRLEAF
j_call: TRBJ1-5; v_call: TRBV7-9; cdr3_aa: ASSARVNQPQH
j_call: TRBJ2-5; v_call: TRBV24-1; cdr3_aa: ATSVGETQY
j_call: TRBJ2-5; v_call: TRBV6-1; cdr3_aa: ASSETGTSGETQY
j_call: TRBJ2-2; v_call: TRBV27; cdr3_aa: ASSLGSGGAAGELF
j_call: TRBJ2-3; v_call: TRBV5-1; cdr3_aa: ASEAGGRADTQY
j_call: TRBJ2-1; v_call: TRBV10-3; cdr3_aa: AISAGTSSFNEQF
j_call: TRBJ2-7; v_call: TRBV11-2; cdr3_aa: ASSLNRGPYEQY
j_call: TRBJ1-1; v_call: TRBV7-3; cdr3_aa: ASSSESLNTEAF
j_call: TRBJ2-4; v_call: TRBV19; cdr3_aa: ASSEGPTWD
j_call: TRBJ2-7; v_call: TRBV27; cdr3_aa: ASNSGSSYEQY
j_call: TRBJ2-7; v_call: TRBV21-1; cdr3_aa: ASSKIPSGRDRVCEQY
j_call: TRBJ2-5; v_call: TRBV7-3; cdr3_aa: ASSLTGGRAETQY
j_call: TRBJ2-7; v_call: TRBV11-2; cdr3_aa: ASTQNALSPPTDYEQY
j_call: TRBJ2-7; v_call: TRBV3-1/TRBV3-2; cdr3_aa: ASSRGTLQGFSYEQY
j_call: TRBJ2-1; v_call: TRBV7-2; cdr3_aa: ASSPSYSGTGSLDEQF
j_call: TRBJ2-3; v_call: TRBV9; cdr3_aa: ASSVGADSTDTQY
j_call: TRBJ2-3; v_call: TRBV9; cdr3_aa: ASSVGGAYTDTQY
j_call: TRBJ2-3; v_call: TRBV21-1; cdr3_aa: ASSKVRQGPTDTQY
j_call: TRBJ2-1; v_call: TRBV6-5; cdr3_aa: ASTLPTEYNEQF
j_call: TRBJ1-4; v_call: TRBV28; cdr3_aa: ASSFPGQGGPTEKLF
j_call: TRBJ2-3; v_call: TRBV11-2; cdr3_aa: ASSLRSPRGDTQY
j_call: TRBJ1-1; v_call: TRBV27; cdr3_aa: ASSMGGNTEAF
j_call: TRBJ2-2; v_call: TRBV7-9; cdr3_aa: ASSSRSPELLGELF